This T cell receptor beta chain stems from a study of cytomegalovirus exposure and HLA in healthy donors. A multiplex PCR was run with 60 Vbeta primers and 13 Jbeta primers. The assay was immunoSEQ multiplex PCR, and TCRdb's table has in-frame clones only and misses some. Its table records about 170,000 clones. Study-wide points: Per published accounts, TCR beta sequences correctly predicted the HLA-A and HLA-B alleles of most subjects. Later analysis suggested most CMV-associated TCR beta chains were HLA-restricted.

A note on this clone: The antigen remains undetermined.

Source material: PBMCs. The TCR sequence derives from a woman aged 18 to 35 in good health and CMV-seropositive.

CDR3 sequence (DNA): TGTGCTAGTGGTTTGGTGCCGGGGGGGGCCAACGTCCTGACTTTC. Protein: CASGLVPGGANVLTF. The chain carries TRBV12-5 and TRBJ2-6; D possibly corresponds to TRBD2 (5 bases). This CDR3 region has 15 residues. Germline loops: CDR1 LGHNT, CDR2 FRNRAP. V gave up 0 bases and J gave up 4 bases, with 7 bases separating them.